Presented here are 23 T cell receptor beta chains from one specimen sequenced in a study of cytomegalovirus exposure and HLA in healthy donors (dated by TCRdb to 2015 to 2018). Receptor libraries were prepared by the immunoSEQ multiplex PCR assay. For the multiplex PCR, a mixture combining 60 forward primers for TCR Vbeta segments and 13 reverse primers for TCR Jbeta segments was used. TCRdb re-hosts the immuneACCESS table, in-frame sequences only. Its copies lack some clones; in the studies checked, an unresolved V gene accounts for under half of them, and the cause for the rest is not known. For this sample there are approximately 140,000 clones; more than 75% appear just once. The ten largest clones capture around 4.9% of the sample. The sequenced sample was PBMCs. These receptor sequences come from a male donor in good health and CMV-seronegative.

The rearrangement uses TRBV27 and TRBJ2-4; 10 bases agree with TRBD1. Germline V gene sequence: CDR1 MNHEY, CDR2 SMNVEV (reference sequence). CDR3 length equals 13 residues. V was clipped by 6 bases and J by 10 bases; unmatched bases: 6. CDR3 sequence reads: CASRADRGRIQYF. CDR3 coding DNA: TGTGCCAGCAGGGCGGACAGGGGGAGGATTCAGTACTTC.

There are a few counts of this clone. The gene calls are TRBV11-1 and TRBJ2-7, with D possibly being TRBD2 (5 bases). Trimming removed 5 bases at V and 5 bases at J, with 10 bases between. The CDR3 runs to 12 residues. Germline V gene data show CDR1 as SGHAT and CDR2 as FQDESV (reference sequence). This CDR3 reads CASSPGGHEQYF. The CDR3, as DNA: TGTGCCAGCAGCCCCGGAGGCCACGAGCAGTACTTC.

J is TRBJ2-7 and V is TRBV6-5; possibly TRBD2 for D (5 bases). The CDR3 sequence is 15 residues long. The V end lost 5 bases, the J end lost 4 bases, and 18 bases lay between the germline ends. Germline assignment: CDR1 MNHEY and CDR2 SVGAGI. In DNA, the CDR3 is TGTGCCAGCAGTCCCTCGTGGAGGCCACCTTACGAGCAGTACTTC. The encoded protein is CASSPSWRPPYEQYF.

The CDR3 bases are TGTGCCAGCAGCGCTGCCTTGGGCAGGGCTGAGACCCAGTACTTC. It encodes CASSAALGRAETQYF. The chain is built from TRBV9 and TRBJ2-5; weak D call: TRBD1 (5 bases). Germline V lookup: CDR1 SGDLS, CDR2 YYNGEE. Trimming took 3 bases from V and 5 from J, leaving 17 bases between them. The CDR3 extends over 15 amino acids.

CDR3 coding DNA: TGTGCCAGCTCATTGGACTACCCTGAGCAGTTCTTC. Its translation is CASSLDYPEQFF. J is TRBJ2-1 and V is TRBV18; maybe TRBD2 (6 bases). From germline, CDR1 is KGHSH and CDR2 LQKENI. V was clipped by 5 bases and J by 9 bases, with 11 bases between them. This CDR3 comprises 12 residues. Looking up the rest from reference TRBV18 and TRBJ2-1 gives the full variable domain: NAGVMQNPRHLVRRRGQEARLRCSPMKGHSHVYWYRQLPEEGLKFMVYLQKENIIDESGMPKERFSAEFPKEGPSILRIQQVVRGDSAAYFCASSLDYPEQFFGPGTRLTVL.

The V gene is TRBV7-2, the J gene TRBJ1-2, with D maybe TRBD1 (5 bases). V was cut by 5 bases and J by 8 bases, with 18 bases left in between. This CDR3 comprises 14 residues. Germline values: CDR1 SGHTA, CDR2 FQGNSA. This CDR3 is CASSPKSSDIGYTF. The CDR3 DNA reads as TGTGCCAGCAGCCCTAAGAGCTCGGACATCGGCTACACCTTC.

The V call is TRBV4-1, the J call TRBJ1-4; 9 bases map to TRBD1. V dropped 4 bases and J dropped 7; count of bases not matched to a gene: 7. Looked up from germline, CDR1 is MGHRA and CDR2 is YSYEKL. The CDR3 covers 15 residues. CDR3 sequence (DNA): TGCGCCAGCAGCCCACCGGGACAGGGCAGTGAAAAACTGTTTTTT. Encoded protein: CASSPPGQGSEKLFF.

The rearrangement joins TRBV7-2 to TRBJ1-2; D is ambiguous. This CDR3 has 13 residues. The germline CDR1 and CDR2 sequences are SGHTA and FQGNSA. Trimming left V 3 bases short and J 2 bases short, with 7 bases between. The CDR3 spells CASSFGENYGYTF. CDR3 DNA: TGTGCCAGCAGCTTCGGGGAAAACTATGGCTACACCTTC.

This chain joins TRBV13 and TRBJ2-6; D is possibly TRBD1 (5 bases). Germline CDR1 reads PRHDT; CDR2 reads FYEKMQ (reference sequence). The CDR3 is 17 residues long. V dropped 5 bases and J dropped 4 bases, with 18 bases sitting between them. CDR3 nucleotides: TGTGCCAGCAGCCCCTTCGGCAGGGCAGCCGGGGCCAACGTCCTGACTTTC. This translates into CASSPFGRAAGANVLTF.

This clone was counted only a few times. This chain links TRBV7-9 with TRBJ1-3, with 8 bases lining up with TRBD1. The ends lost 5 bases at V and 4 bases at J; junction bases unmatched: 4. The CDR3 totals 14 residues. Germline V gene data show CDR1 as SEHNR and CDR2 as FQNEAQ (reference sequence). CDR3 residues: CASSETGVGNTIYF. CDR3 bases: TGTGCCAGCAGCGAGACAGGGGTGGGAAACACCATATATTTT.

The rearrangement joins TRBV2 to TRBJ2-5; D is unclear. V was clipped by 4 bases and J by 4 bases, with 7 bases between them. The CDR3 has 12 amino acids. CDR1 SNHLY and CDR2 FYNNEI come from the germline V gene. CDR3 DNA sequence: TGTGCCAGCAGTGGTGGGCGAGAGACCCAGTACTTC. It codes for CASSGGRETQYF.

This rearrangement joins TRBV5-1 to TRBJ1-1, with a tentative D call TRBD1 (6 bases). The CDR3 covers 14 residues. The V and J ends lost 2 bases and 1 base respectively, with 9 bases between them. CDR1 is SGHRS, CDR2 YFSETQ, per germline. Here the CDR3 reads CASSFWGPNTEAFF. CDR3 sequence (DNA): TGCGCCAGCAGCTTTTGGGGGCCGAACACTGAAGCTTTCTTT.

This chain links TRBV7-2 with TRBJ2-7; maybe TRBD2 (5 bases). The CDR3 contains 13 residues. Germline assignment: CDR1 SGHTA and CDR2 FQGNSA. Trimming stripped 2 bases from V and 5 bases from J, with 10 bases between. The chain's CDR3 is CASSLKLADEQYF. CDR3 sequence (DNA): TGTGCCAGCAGCTTAAAGCTAGCAGACGAGCAGTACTTC.

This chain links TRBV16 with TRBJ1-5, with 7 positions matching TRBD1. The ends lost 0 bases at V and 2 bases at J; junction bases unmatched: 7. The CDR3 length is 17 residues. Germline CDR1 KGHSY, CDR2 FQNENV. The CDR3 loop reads CASSQSTTGWRNQPQHF. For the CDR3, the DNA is TGTGCCAGCAGCCAATCAACGACAGGGTGGCGCAATCAGCCCCAGCATTTT.

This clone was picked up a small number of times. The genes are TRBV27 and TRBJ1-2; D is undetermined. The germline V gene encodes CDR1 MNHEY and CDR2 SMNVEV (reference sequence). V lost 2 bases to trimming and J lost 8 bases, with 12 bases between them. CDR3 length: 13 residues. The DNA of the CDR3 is TGTGCCAGCAGTTTAAACGGGGTTCTAGGCTACACCTTC. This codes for CASSLNGVLGYTF.

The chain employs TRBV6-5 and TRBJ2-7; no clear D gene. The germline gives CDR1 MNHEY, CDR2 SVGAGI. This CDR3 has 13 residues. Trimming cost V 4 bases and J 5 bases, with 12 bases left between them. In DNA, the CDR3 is TGTGCCAGCAGTTTTCAGGTTTCCGACGAGCAGTACTTC. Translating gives CASSFQVSDEQYF.

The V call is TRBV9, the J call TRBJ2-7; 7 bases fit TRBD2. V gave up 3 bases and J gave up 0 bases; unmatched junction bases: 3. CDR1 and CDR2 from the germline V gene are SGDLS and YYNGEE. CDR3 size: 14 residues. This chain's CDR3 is CASSAGGLSYEQYF. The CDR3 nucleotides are TGTGCCAGCAGCGCGGGGGGTCTCTCCTACGAGCAGTACTTC.

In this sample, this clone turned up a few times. The CDR3 coding sequence is TGTGCCATCAGTGAAGGGGACAGGGTAACCTATAATTCACCCCTCCACTTT. Its translation: CAISEGDRVTYNSPLHF. The genes are TRBV10-3 and TRBJ1-6, with 9 bases identical to TRBD1. The length of the CDR3 is 17 residues. Trimming at V came to 3 bases and at J to 2 bases, leaving 5 bases not matched to a gene. Germline loops: CDR1 ENHRY, CDR2 SYGVKD.

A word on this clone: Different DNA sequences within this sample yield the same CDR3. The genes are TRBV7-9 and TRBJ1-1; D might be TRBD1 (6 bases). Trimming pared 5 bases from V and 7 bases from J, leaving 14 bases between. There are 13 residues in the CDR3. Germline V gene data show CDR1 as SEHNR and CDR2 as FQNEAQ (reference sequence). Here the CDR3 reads CASSEGGNIEAFF. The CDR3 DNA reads TGTGCCAGCAGCGAGGGGGGGAATATTGAAGCTTTCTTT.

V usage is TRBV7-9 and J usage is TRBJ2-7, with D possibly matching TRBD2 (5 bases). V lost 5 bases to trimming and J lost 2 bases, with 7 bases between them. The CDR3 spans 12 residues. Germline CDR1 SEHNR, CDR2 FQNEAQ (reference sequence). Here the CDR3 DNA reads TGTGCCAGCAGCCAGGAGGCCTACGAGCAGTACTTC. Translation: CASSQEAYEQYF.

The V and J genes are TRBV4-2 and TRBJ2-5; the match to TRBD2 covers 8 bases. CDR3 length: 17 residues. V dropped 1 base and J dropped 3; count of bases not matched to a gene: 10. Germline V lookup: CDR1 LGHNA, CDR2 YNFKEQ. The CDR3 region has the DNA TGTGCCAGCAGCCAAGGGGACGGGGGGGCCGGAAAAGAGACCCAGTACTTC. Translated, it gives CASSQGDGGAGKETQYF.

The chain's CDR3 is CSGRQGAQETQYF. In nucleotides, the CDR3 is TGCAGCGGAAGACAGGGGGCGCAGGAGACCCAGTACTTC. V and J are TRBV29-1 and TRBJ2-5; TRBD1 aligns across 10 bases. CDR3 length: 13 residues. Trimming took 7 bases from V and 5 from J; bases not matched to a gene: 7. CDR1 SQVTM and CDR2 ANQGSEA come from the germline V gene.

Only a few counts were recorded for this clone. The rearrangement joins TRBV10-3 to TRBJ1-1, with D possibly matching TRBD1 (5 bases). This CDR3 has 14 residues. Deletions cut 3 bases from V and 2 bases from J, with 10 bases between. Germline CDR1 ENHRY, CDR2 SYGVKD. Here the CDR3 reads CAISDPDSNTEAFF. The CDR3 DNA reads TGTGCCATCAGTGATCCTGACAGCAACACTGAAGCTTTCTTT.